What follows are 31 T cell receptor beta chains derived from one specimen sequenced in a study of a mutant IDH1 vaccine in newly diagnosed glioma. The repertoire was sequenced with immunoSEQ multiplex PCR; TCRdb's copy has only in-frame clones and lacks some. The top ten hold about 5% of the sample, which has about 56,000 clones, roughly 76% seen once. Time point given: week 47, end of study. One vaccine dose held 300 ug of mutant IDH1 20-mer peptide and came with topical imiquimod. No cognate antigen is known for these TCRs. The sequencing here drew on PBMCs, taken from a glioma patient whose treatment included an IDH1 peptide vaccine. These receptors all stem from a man aged 45-65 years with glioma.

The gene calls are TRBV29-1 and TRBJ2-3, with no clear D. The CDR3 spans 12 residues. The V and J ends lost 4 bases and 4 bases respectively, with 9 bases between them. Per germline, CDR1 SQVTM and CDR2 ANQGSEA. The CDR3: CSVGEGADTQYF. Here the CDR3 DNA reads TGCAGCGTTGGTGAAGGTGCAGATACGCAGTATTTT.

The CDR3 loop reads CASSEARLAYEQYF. The DNA of the CDR3 is TGTGCCAGCAGTGAAGCCCGGCTGGCCTACGAGCAGTACTTC. The chain combines TRBV6-1 with TRBJ2-7; unclear D gene. Germline V gene sequence: CDR1 MNHNS, CDR2 SASEGT. CDR3 size: 14 residues. V lost 0 bases to trimming and J lost 2 bases, with 8 bases between them.

CDR3: CASSLARGNQPQHF. The CDR3 DNA follows: TGTGCCAGCAGCTTGGCCAGGGGCAATCAGCCCCAGCATTTT. This chain connects TRBV5-6 to TRBJ1-5; perhaps TRBD1 as D (5 bases). Per the germline V gene, CDR1 is SGHDT and CDR2 is YYEEEE. CDR3 size: 14 residues. Deletions cut 0 bases from V and 2 bases from J, with 6 bases between. Full variable domain (missing parts from reference TRBV5-6 and TRBJ1-5): DAGVTQSPTHLIKTRGQQVTLRCSPKSGHDTVSWYQQALGQGPQFIFQYYEEEERQRGNFPDRFSGHQFPNYSSELNVNALLLGDSALYLCASSLARGNQPQHFGDGTRLSIL.

This sequence joins TRBV2 and TRBJ1-6; D unclear. Per the germline V gene, CDR1 is SNHLY and CDR2 is FYNNEI. CDR3 length: 14 amino acids. V was cut by 1 base and J by 5 bases, with 6 bases left in between. In DNA form, the CDR3 reads TGTGCCAGCAGTGAAGGGACGAATAATTCACCCCTCCACTTT. This encodes CASSEGTNNSPLHF.

A single count supports this clone. V and J are TRBV5-1 and TRBJ1-6; 9 nucleotides line up with TRBD1. Per germline, CDR1 SGHRS and CDR2 YFSETQ. The J segment lost 5 bases and the V segment lost 5 bases, leaving 8 bases of the junction unmatched. This CDR3 is built from 16 residues. CDR3 in DNA: TGCGCCAGCAGGGCCGGGACAGGGAGTAATAATTCACCCCTCCACTTT. This codes for CASRAGTGSNNSPLHF.

A remark on this clone: This specimen includes other DNA sequences encoding the same CDR3. This chain's CDR3 is CASSPHYEQYF. CDR3 nucleotides: TGTGCCAGCAGCCCCCACTACGAGCAGTACTTC. V is TRBV5-8 and J is TRBJ2-7; D not resolved. This CDR3 has 11 amino acids. CDR1 and CDR2 from the germline V gene are SGHTS and YDEGEE. The V end was cut by 4 bases, the J end by 3 bases, with 5 bases between.

The rearrangement links TRBV19 to TRBJ1-1, with 8 bases fitting TRBD1. The CDR3 covers 13 residues. V lost 4 bases and J lost 3; bases outside the gene matches: 1. Germline CDR1 LNHDA, CDR2 SQIVND (reference sequence). CDR3 sequence: CASSTGGHTEAFF. The CDR3, as DNA: TGTGCCAGTAGTACAGGGGGCCACACTGAAGCTTTCTTT. The full variable domain, in which reference TRBV19 and TRBJ1-1 provide the parts outside the CDR3, is DGGITQSPKYLFRKEGQNVTLSCEQNLNHDAMYWYRQDPGQGLRLIYYSQIVNDFQKGDIAEGYSVSREKKESFPLTVTSAQKNPTAFYLCASSTGGHTEAFFGQGTRLTVV.

This chain joins TRBV4-2 and TRBJ1-2; the D is unclear. Germline V gives CDR1 LGHNA, CDR2 YNFKEQ. CDR3 length: 15 residues. V lost 0 bases, J lost 5 bases, and 13 bases lay in between. The CDR3 region is CASSQEGFQGYGYTF. CDR3 sequence (DNA): TGTGCCAGCAGCCAAGAAGGTTTTCAAGGATATGGCTACACCTTC.

This clone turned up a few times. The chain links TRBV5-1 to TRBJ1-4; weak D call: TRBD1 (6 bases). Germline V gives CDR1 SGHRS, CDR2 YFSETQ. The CDR3 is made up of 14 amino acids. Deletions cut 4 bases from V and 8 bases from J, with 15 bases between. The CDR3: CASSPRAGEEKLFF. Here the CDR3 DNA reads TGCGCCAGCAGCCCGAGGGCAGGGGAGGAAAAACTGTTTTTT. Using reference TRBV5-1 and TRBJ1-4 for the parts outside the CDR3, the full variable domain is KAGVTQTPRYLIKTRGQQVTLSCSPISGHRSVSWYQQTPGQGLQFLFEYFSETQRNKGNFPGRFSGRQFSNSRSEMNVSTLELGDSALYLCASSPRAGEEKLFFGSGTQLSVL.

This CDR3 is CASRTRRINYGYTF. The CDR3 region has the DNA TGTGCCAGCAGAACCCGACGGATTAACTATGGCTACACCTTC. The chain is built from TRBV28 and TRBJ1-2; D unresolved. This CDR3 has 14 amino acids. Per the germline V gene, CDR1 is MDHEN and CDR2 is SYDVKM. Trimming removed 6 bases from V and 1 base from J, with 12 bases in between.

The rearrangement uses TRBV18 and TRBJ1-1, with a tentative D call TRBD1 (5 bases). There are 13 residues in the CDR3. Germline V gives CDR1 KGHSH, CDR2 LQKENI. Trimming took off 6 bases at V and 3 bases at J, with 11 bases between the two ends. The CDR3 DNA is TGTGCCAGCTCCAGGGCTGGGGACACTGAAGCTTTCTTT. This gives the protein CASSRAGDTEAFF.

This sequence joins TRBV9 and TRBJ1-1; weak D call: TRBD1 (5 bases). The CDR3 totals 15 residues. V was pared by 0 bases and J by 3 bases, with 12 bases between. Germline loops: CDR1 SGDLS, CDR2 YYNGEE. The CDR3 sequence: CASSVGGRMYTEAFF. The CDR3 DNA reads as TGTGCCAGCAGCGTAGGGGGCAGGATGTACACTGAAGCTTTCTTT.

This clone came up once. The chain has TRBV27 and TRBJ1-1; TRBD1 is a possible D gene (6 bases). Germline loops: CDR1 MNHEY, CDR2 SMNVEV (reference sequence). The length of the CDR3 is 13 residues. Deletions cut 3 bases from V and 7 bases from J, with 12 bases between. The CDR3 spells CASSFPSTGEAFF. In nucleotides, the CDR3 is TGTGCCAGCAGTTTTCCCTCGACAGGTGAAGCTTTCTTT.

This rearrangement joins TRBV29-1 to TRBJ2-1; 9 positions agree with TRBD2. This CDR3 comprises 14 residues. Germline V gene sequence: CDR1 SQVTM, CDR2 ANQGSEA. The junction had 4 bases not matched to a gene; V was cut back by 4 bases and J by 3 bases. CDR3 in DNA: TGCAGCGTTGCGGCGGGGGGGCTCTACAATGAGCAGTTCTTC. Its protein product is CSVAAGGLYNEQFF.

The sample holds a few counts of this clone. The chain recombines TRBV11-2 with TRBJ1-6; 8 nucleotides match TRBD1. Germline-derived CDR1 and CDR2 are SGHAT and FQNNGV. The CDR3 is 15 amino acids. After removal of 0 bases from V and 10 bases from J, the junction contained 5 bases not matched to a gene. The CDR3, as DNA: TGTGCCAGCAGCTTAGAGCCAGGGGGCGGATCACCCCTCCACTTT. Its protein product is CASSLEPGGGSPLHF.

This clone is a singleton in its sample. The CDR3 region is CASSSTRGQGAWTEAFF. CDR3 nucleotides: TGTGCCAGCAGCTCAACCCGAGGACAGGGGGCCTGGACTGAAGCTTTCTTT. This chain joins TRBV7-9 and TRBJ1-1; 11 positions agree with TRBD1. V trimming: 4 bases; J trimming: 5 bases; junction bases outside the gene matches: 12. Germline-derived CDR1 and CDR2 are SEHNR and FQNEAQ (reference sequence). The CDR3 covers 17 residues.

V gene TRBV5-1 combines with J gene TRBJ2-7, with a possible D match to TRBD2 (5 bases). The germline gives CDR1 SGHRS, CDR2 YFSETQ. CDR3 size: 15 residues. The ends were cut back, 1 base at V and 1 base at J, with 12 bases in the middle. The CDR3 region is CASSLNLARSYEQYF. DNA of the CDR3: TGCGCCAGCAGCTTGAATCTAGCTCGATCCTACGAGCAGTACTTC.

This chain connects TRBV28 to TRBJ1-2, with TRBD1 matching over 10 bases. V lost 6 bases to trimming and J lost 7 bases; unmatched junction nucleotides: 8. CDR1 and CDR2 from the germline V gene are MDHEN and SYDVKM. The CDR3 runs to 14 residues. The DNA of the CDR3 is TGTGCCAGCAGCCCTGACAGGGGGCGCGCTGGCTACACCTTC. Translating gives CASSPDRGRAGYTF.

CDR3 residues: CASSLQGITSGGARETQYF. The CDR3 nucleotides read TGTGCCAGCAGCTTACAGGGGATAACTAGCGGGGGGGCCAGAGAGACCCAGTACTTC. The J gene is TRBJ2-5, the V gene TRBV7-6, with 13 nucleotides matching TRBD2. J was trimmed by 4 bases and V by 2 bases; bases with no gene match: 13. CDR1 and CDR2 (germline): SGHVS, FNYEAQ. This CDR3 region has 19 residues.

V gene TRBV5-4 combines with J gene TRBJ2-3; D is unclear. The CDR3 is made up of 12 amino acids. With 5 bases removed from V and 5 bases from J, the gap between germline ends came to 9 bases. The V gene's germline CDR1 is SGHNT and CDR2 YYREEE (reference sequence). The CDR3 protein is CASRGQEDTQYF. The CDR3 DNA reads as TGTGCCAGCAGGGGTCAGGAAGATACGCAGTATTTT. The full variable domain, in which reference TRBV5-4 and TRBJ2-3 provide the parts outside the CDR3, is ETGVTQSPTHLIKTRGQQVTLRCSSQSGHNTVSWYQQALGQGPQFIFQYYREEENGRGNFPPRFSGLQFPNYSSELNVNALELDDSALYLCASRGQEDTQYFGPGTRLTVL.

The CDR3 nucleotides read TGTGCCAGCTCCGTCGGGACAGGGGGCCCCGGGGAGCTGTTTTTT. Translation gives CASSVGTGGPGELFF. The V call is TRBV28, the J call TRBJ2-2; TRBD1 aligns across 12 bases. This CDR3 is built from 15 residues. With V trimmed by 8 bases and J by 6 bases, 7 bases remained unmatched. The germline V gene has CDR1 MDHEN and CDR2 SYDVKM.

The chain employs TRBV9 and TRBJ1-1; D gene ambiguous. Trimming stripped 7 bases from V and 1 base from J, with 14 bases between. Germline assignment: CDR1 SGDLS and CDR2 YYNGEE. This CDR3 has 14 residues. CDR3 sequence reads: CASCQLPENTEAFF. In nucleotides, the CDR3 is TGTGCCAGCTGCCAGCTACCGGAGAACACTGAAGCTTTCTTT. Together with reference TRBV9 and TRBJ1-1, the CDR3 gives the full variable domain: DSGVTQTPKHLITATGQRVTLRCSPRSGDLSVYWYQQSLDQGLQFLIQYYNGEERAKGNILERFSAQQFPDLHSELNLSSLELGDSALYFCASCQLPENTEAFFGQGTRLTVV.

V usage is TRBV5-4 and J usage is TRBJ1-3; 9 positions agree with TRBD1. The CDR3 length is 17 residues. The germline V gene has CDR1 SGHNT and CDR2 YYREEE (reference sequence). V lost 4 bases to trimming and J lost 4 bases; unmatched junction nucleotides: 12. Written as DNA, the CDR3 is TGTGCCAGCAGCACCGGTCCCGGGACAGGGATCGGAAACACCATATATTTT. It is translated as CASSTGPGTGIGNTIYF.

This clone has more than one count but fewer than ten. J is TRBJ2-5 and V is TRBV4-3; D not certain. The germline V gene encodes CDR1 LGHNA and CDR2 YSLEER. This CDR3 has 15 amino acids. The V end was cut by 1 base, the J end by 0 bases, with 9 bases between. CDR3 DNA sequence: TGCGCCAGCAGCCAAGTTTGGCACCACCAAGAGACCCAGTACTTC. This translates into CASSQVWHHQETQYF.

CDR3 in DNA: TGTGCCAGCAGCGGCCGGGACAGGGCGGGCAATGAGCAGTTCTTC. The encoded protein is CASSGRDRAGNEQFF. The genes are TRBV5-4 and TRBJ2-1; 9 nucleotides line up with TRBD1. The germline CDR1 and CDR2 sequences are SGHNT and YYREEE (reference sequence). The CDR3 covers 15 residues. V shed 4 bases and J 6 bases; nucleotides not matched to a gene: 8.

V gene TRBV5-1 combines with J gene TRBJ1-5; D is possibly TRBD1 (5 bases). Germline loops: CDR1 SGHRS, CDR2 YFSETQ. V lost 0 bases and J lost 1, with 5 bases in between. CDR3 length: 14 residues. The CDR3 reads CASSLGGSNQPQHF. CDR3 nucleotide sequence: TGCGCCAGCAGCTTGGGGGGGAGCAATCAGCCCCAGCATTTT. The whole variable domain, filled in from reference TRBV5-1 and TRBJ1-5, reads KAGVTQTPRYLIKTRGQQVTLSCSPISGHRSVSWYQQTPGQGLQFLFEYFSETQRNKGNFPGRFSGRQFSNSRSEMNVSTLELGDSALYLCASSLGGSNQPQHFGDGTRLSIL.

A single count supports this clone. The chain combines TRBV20-1 with TRBJ2-3; D not certain. CDR1 is DFQATT and CDR2 is SNEGSKA in the germline V gene (reference sequence). This CDR3 is built from 11 residues. The V end lost 6 bases, the J end lost 4 bases, and 8 bases lay between the germline ends. The CDR3 reads CSAWKADTQYF. For the CDR3, the DNA is TGCAGTGCCTGGAAGGCAGATACGCAGTATTTT.

The sample holds one count of this clone. CDR3: CASSLGTLGGYTF. CDR3 sequence (DNA): TGTGCCAGCAGCTTGGGTACCCTGGGGGGCTACACCTTC. This chain connects TRBV5-6 to TRBJ1-2; D remains unclear. This CDR3 is 13 amino acids long. V was shortened by 0 bases and J by 8 bases, with 11 bases between the two germline ends. The V gene's germline CDR1 is SGHDT and CDR2 YYEEEE. Using reference TRBV5-6 and TRBJ1-2 for the parts outside the CDR3, the full variable domain is DAGVTQSPTHLIKTRGQQVTLRCSPKSGHDTVSWYQQALGQGPQFIFQYYEEEERQRGNFPDRFSGHQFPNYSSELNVNALLLGDSALYLCASSLGTLGGYTFGSGTRLTVV.

V and J are TRBV7-9 and TRBJ1-4; tentative D call: TRBD1 (5 bases). Germline values: CDR1 SEHNR, CDR2 FQNEAQ (reference sequence). The CDR3 is 14 amino acids. V shed 1 base and J shed 4 bases, with 7 bases lying between them. The chain's CDR3 is CASSLETVNEKLFF. CDR3 DNA sequence: TGTGCCAGCAGCTTAGAGACAGTTAATGAAAAACTGTTTTTT.

The chain uses TRBV15 and TRBJ1-5; D gene ambiguous. The germline CDR1 and CDR2 sequences are LNHNV and YYDKDF (reference sequence). CDR3 length: 14 amino acids. The V end was cut by 0 bases, the J end by 4 bases, with 7 bases between. CDR3 loop: CATSRDTTNQPQHF. CDR3 bases: TGTGCCACCAGCAGAGATACCACGAATCAGCCCCAGCATTTT.

V and J are TRBV7-9 and TRBJ1-2; D gene unclear. Germline CDR1 and CDR2: SEHNR and FQNEAQ (reference sequence). This CDR3 contains 16 residues. V lost 1 base and J 3 bases, leaving 15 bases between the germline ends. CDR3 nucleotide sequence: TGTGCCAGCAGCTTAGTCGACATGGGCGCGGACTATGGCTACACCTTC. As protein: CASSLVDMGADYGYTF.